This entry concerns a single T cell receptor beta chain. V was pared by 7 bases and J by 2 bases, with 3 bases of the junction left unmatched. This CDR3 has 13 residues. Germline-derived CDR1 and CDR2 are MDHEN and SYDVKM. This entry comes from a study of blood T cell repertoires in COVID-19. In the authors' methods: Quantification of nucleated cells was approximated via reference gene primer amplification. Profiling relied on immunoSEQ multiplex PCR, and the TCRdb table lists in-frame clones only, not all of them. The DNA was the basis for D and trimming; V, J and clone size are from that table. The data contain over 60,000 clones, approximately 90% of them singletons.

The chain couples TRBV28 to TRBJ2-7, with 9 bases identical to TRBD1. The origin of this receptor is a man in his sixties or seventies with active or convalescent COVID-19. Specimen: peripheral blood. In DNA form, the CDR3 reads TGTGCCAGCACTGGACAGGGGCCCTACGAGCAGTACTTC. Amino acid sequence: CASTGQGPYEQYF.